What follows are 27 T cell receptor beta chains derived from one specimen sequenced in a study of identical twins. TCRdb reanalysed the 5' RACE reads using MiXCR and keeps one entry per CDR3 protein. Of approximately 240,000 distinct CDR3 sequences in the sample, around 15% were seen once. Sequenced: memory (CD45RO+) T cells sorted from blood. The receptors here all came from a woman under 30 in good health.

The J gene is TRBJ2-1, the V gene TRBV9; the D is unclear. This CDR3 is built from 15 residues. The ends were cut back, 3 bases at V and 0 bases at J, with 10 bases in the middle. Looked up from germline, CDR1 is SGDLS and CDR2 is YYNGEE. The CDR3 protein is CASSGGSGSYNEQFF. CDR3 DNA: TGTGCCAGCAGCGGGGGTTCGGGCTCCTACAATGAGCAGTTCTTC.

The chain links TRBV29-1 to TRBJ2-2; D may match TRBD1 or TRBD2 (5 bases each). This CDR3 is 11 amino acids long. Trimming shortened V by 7 bases and J by 9 bases, and 12 bases separated the two germline ends. CDR1 and CDR2 (germline): SQVTM, ANQGSEA. The CDR3 nucleotides are TGCAGCGCCCCTTGGGGGAGGGAGCTGTTTTTT. This translates into CSAPWGRELFF.

The chain couples TRBV20-1 to TRBJ2-4; 8 bases map to TRBD2. Losses at the gene ends were 3 bases for V and 4 bases for J; bases not matched to a gene: 5. The germline V gene has CDR1 DFQATT and CDR2 SNEGSKA (reference sequence). This CDR3 contains 14 residues. CDR3 amino acids: CSASGGAGKNIQYF. The CDR3 DNA is TGCAGTGCTAGCGGGGGGGCAGGAAAAAACATTCAGTACTTC.

CDR3 DNA sequence: TGCGCCAGCACCGAAGTCCTTAGCGGGGAGATTTATAAGAACACCGGGGAGCTGTTTTTT. This gives the protein CASTEVLSGEIYKNTGELFF. The rearrangement uses TRBV23-1 and TRBJ2-2; 8 positions agree with TRBD2. TRBV23-1 is noted as an ORF with a role that remains uncertain. Trimming cost V 7 bases and J 1 base; bases outside gene matches: 20. The CDR3 contains 20 residues.

This sequence joins TRBV20-1 and TRBJ2-6, with D perhaps being TRBD1 or TRBD2 (6 bases each). The CDR3 has 17 amino acids. The germline V gene encodes CDR1 DFQATT and CDR2 SNEGSKA (reference sequence). The CDR3 protein is CSVHGLPGALGANVLTF. The CDR3 DNA reads TGCAGCGTTCATGGGTTGCCGGGGGCGCTTGGGGCCAACGTCCTGACTTTC.

This clonotype was recorded a few times. This chain links TRBV30 with TRBJ2-7; D tentatively reads TRBD1 or TRBD2 (5 bases each). Germline values: CDR1 GTSNPN, CDR2 SVGIG (reference sequence). The CDR3 runs 13 residues. The ends were cut back, 3 bases at V and 7 bases at J, with 16 bases in the middle. CDR3 in amino acids: CAWRDPVGGEQYF. The CDR3 DNA reads TGTGCCTGGAGAGACCCGGTTGGGGGTGAGCAGTACTTC.

This clonotype was seen only a few times. The chain employs TRBV25-1 and TRBJ1-6; perhaps TRBD1 as D (6 bases). V lost 6 bases and J lost 8, with 11 bases in between. This CDR3 has 13 amino acids. The germline V gene encodes CDR1 MGHDK and CDR2 SYGVNS. In DNA, the CDR3 is TGTGCCAGCAGGGACAGCAGATATTCACCCCTCCACTTT. This codes for CASRDSRYSPLHF.

This clonotype was counted only a few times. The chain has TRBV9 and TRBJ1-6; maybe TRBD1 (5 bases). Germline CDR1 is SGDLS and CDR2 is YYNGEE. CDR3 length: 16 residues. V was shortened by 3 bases and J by 0 bases, with 10 bases between the two germline ends. CDR3 in DNA: TGTGCCAGCAGCGCCCGGGGGAGCTCCTATAATTCACCCCTCCACTTT. Translating gives CASSARGSSYNSPLHF.

J is TRBJ2-1 and V is TRBV20-1; 9 bases fit TRBD2. V was pared by 6 bases and J by 6 bases, with 9 bases of the junction left unmatched. CDR1 is DFQATT and CDR2 is SNEGSKA in the germline V gene (reference sequence). The CDR3 sequence is 14 residues long. The DNA for the CDR3 is TGCAGTGCGGGAGTAGCGGGGGCCCTCAATGAGCAGTTCTTC. Amino acid sequence: CSAGVAGALNEQFF.

This clonotype was found a few times. This chain links TRBV20-1 with TRBJ2-1, with 10 bases fitting TRBD2. Germline V CDR1 and CDR2: DFQATT, SNEGSKA (reference sequence). CDR3 length: 15 residues. V shed 3 bases and J 7 bases; nucleotides not matched to a gene: 9. The CDR3 reads CSASPPAGGWNEQFF. CDR3 DNA: TGCAGTGCTAGCCCCCCAGCGGGAGGGTGGAATGAGCAGTTCTTC.

The rearrangement uses TRBV5-1 and TRBJ2-3; 10 bases are a match to TRBD2. J gave up 3 bases and V 0 bases, and 4 bases lay outside the gene matches. The CDR3 is 16 residues long. Germline V gene lookup returns CDR1 SGHRS and CDR2 YFSETQ. The CDR3 nucleotides are TGCGCCAGCAGCTTGGGAGCTAGCGGGGGAACAGATACGCAGTATTTT. This codes for CASSLGASGGTDTQYF.

This clonotype was detected many times. V usage is TRBV27 and J usage is TRBJ2-1; 13 bases line up with TRBD2. CDR3 size: 17 residues. Looked up from germline, CDR1 is MNHEY and CDR2 is SMNVEV (reference sequence). Germline trimming cut 6 bases from V and 5 bases from J; bases unmatched to any gene: 10. The CDR3 reads CASSPITGTSGNNEQFF. The CDR3 DNA reads TGTGCCAGCAGCCCGATCACCGGGACTAGCGGGAACAATGAGCAGTTCTTC.

In the case of this clonotype: This sequence may be a read error, since a much larger clone differs from it by one base. The chain couples TRBV12-3 or TRBV12-4 to TRBJ2-4; maybe TRBD1 (5 bases). The CDR3 totals 12 residues. CDR3 DNA: TGTGCCAGCGGGGCTCTTGGAAACATTCAGCACTTC. Protein sequence: CASGALGNIQHF.

There are many counts of this clonotype. Here the CDR3 reads CASSLVTGPLGEQYF. CDR3 coding DNA: TGTGCCAGCAGCTTAGTCACGGGACCCCTGGGCGAGCAGTACTTC. The rearrangement uses TRBV11-2 and TRBJ2-7; D may be TRBD1 or TRBD2 (5 bases each). Trimming cost V 1 base and J 6 bases, with 16 bases left between them. The CDR3 has 15 residues. The germline V gene has CDR1 SGHAT and CDR2 FQNNGV.

Only a few counts were recorded for this clonotype. V gene TRBV20-1 combines with J gene TRBJ2-3, with 10 bases aligning to TRBD2. This CDR3 has 15 amino acids. Per germline, CDR1 DFQATT and CDR2 SNEGSKA (reference sequence). V dropped 5 bases and J dropped 0; count of bases not matched to a gene: 5. CDR3 DNA sequence: TGCAGTGCTCGAAGGACTAGCGGTAGCACAGATACGCAGTATTTT. Translation: CSARRTSGSTDTQYF.

The chain carries TRBV20-1 and TRBJ2-1, with D possibly being TRBD2 (6 bases). Trimming took off 6 bases at V and 5 bases at J, with 20 bases between the two ends. Germline V gives CDR1 DFQATT, CDR2 SNEGSKA (reference sequence). The CDR3 spans 15 residues. The CDR3, as DNA: TGCAGTGCATTAAGGCTATCGGGGGTTAACAATGAGCAGTTCTTC. Translating it yields CSALRLSGVNNEQFF.

This clonotype appeared many times. The chain couples TRBV4-3 to TRBJ1-1; 11 bases map to TRBD1. The V gene's germline CDR1 is LGHNA and CDR2 YSLEER. With V trimmed by 1 base and J by 4 bases, 5 bases remained unmatched. This CDR3 has 16 amino acids. Written as DNA, the CDR3 is TGCGCCAGCAGCCAAGTATGGGGGACAGGGGGCACTGAAGCTTTCTTT. It translates to CASSQVWGTGGTEAFF.

This clonotype turned up a few times. The V call is TRBV21-1, the J call TRBJ1-3. TRBV21-1 is deemed a pseudogene. The CDR3 length is 15 residues. CDR3 residues: CASSKNLHGGNTIYF. In nucleotides, the CDR3 is TGTGCCAGCAGCAAAAACCTCCACGGGGGAAACACCATATATTTT.

This clonotype was found many times. This chain uses TRBV4-2 with TRBJ2-3; 12 nucleotides line up with TRBD2. In germline, CDR1 is LGHNA, CDR2 YNFKEQ. With 1 base clipped from V and 6 bases from J, the junction kept 8 bases outside the gene matches. CDR3 size: 17 residues. The CDR3 is CASSQALAGGRLDTQYF. CDR3 DNA sequence: TGTGCCAGCAGCCAAGCCCTAGCGGGGGGGCGTTTGGATACGCAGTATTTT.

On this clonotype: A much more abundant neighbour one base away suggests this may be a read error. The rearrangement joins TRBV4-3 to TRBJ2-1; 14 positions match TRBD2. The CDR3 is 15 residues long. Germline CDR1 is LGHNA and CDR2 is YSLEER. The CDR3 DNA reads TGCGCCAGCAGCCGGGGACTAGCGGGAGACAATGAGCTGTTCTTC. Protein sequence: CASSRGLAGDNELFF.

This chain uses TRBV7-8 with TRBJ2-3; D gene uncertain. CDR3 length equals 13 residues. Per germline, CDR1 SGHVS and CDR2 FQNEAQ. Trimming removed 5 bases from V and 7 bases from J, with 13 bases in between. Written as DNA, the CDR3 is TGTGCCAGCAGCGTTGGTCCAACAAATACGCAGTATTTT. It specifies CASSVGPTNTQYF.

This clonotype appeared a few times. The chain links TRBV7-2 to TRBJ2-1; D might be TRBD2 (6 bases). This CDR3 has 14 amino acids. Germline loops: CDR1 SGHTA, CDR2 FQGNSA. Trimming took off 2 bases at V and 7 bases at J, with 12 bases between the two ends. The CDR3 protein is CASSLYRESNEQFF. The CDR3 DNA is TGTGCCAGCAGCTTATACCGGGAGTCGAATGAGCAGTTCTTC.

This clonotype was observed a handful of times. The J gene is TRBJ2-7, the V gene TRBV6-1; a weak D match, TRBD2 (6 bases). Trimming removed 4 bases at V and 4 bases at J, with 23 bases between. CDR3 length: 17 amino acids. From germline, CDR1 is MNHNS and CDR2 SASEGT. The CDR3 loop reads CASSVAMGGDMIYEQYF. CDR3 coding DNA: TGTGCCAGCAGTGTTGCTATGGGAGGAGATATGATTTACGAGCAGTACTTC.

This clonotype showed up many times. The chain couples TRBV12-3 or TRBV12-4 to TRBJ2-3, with 8 bases that match TRBD2. The CDR3 spans 15 residues. J lost 4 bases, V lost 6 bases, and 9 bases had no gene match. The DNA for the CDR3 is TGTGCCAGCAGCTCCATGGGGACTAGGTCAGATACGCAGTATTTT. This sequence encodes CASSSMGTRSDTQYF.

This clonotype came up a few times. V gene TRBV25-1 combines with J gene TRBJ2-7; D is undetermined. The CDR3 extends over 15 amino acids. Trimming took 5 bases from V and 2 from J, leaving 16 bases between them. Germline CDR1 MGHDK, CDR2 SYGVNS. The CDR3 protein is CASSTSSPGPYEQYF. Written as DNA, the CDR3 is TGTGCCAGCAGTACATCTAGTCCCGGGCCCTACGAGCAGTACTTC.

The chain couples TRBV12-3 or TRBV12-4 to TRBJ1-1, with a possible D match to TRBD1 (6 bases). This CDR3 region has 15 residues. V was shortened by 5 bases and J by 2 bases, with 15 bases between the two germline ends. In DNA form, the CDR3 reads TGTGCCAGCAGTGTCCATGAGGGGGGCAACACTGAAGCTTTCTTT. Amino acid sequence: CASSVHEGGNTEAFF.

This clonotype was picked up many times. V is TRBV14 and J is TRBJ2-5, with a tentative D call TRBD2 (7 bases). Germline V gene data show CDR1 as SGHDN and CDR2 as FVKESK. V lost 1 base and J 2 bases, leaving 17 bases between the germline ends. This CDR3 region has 17 residues. Here the CDR3 reads CASSQGRGGGSQETQYF. CDR3 nucleotide sequence: TGTGCCAGCAGCCAAGGTCGAGGGGGAGGGAGTCAAGAGACCCAGTACTTC.